These 16 T cell receptor beta chains were all obtained from the same sample, sequenced in a study of PD-1 blockade in classical Hodgkin lymphoma. Generated by immunoSEQ multiplex PCR, the TCRdb table keeps only in-frame clones and is missing some. The sample consists of about 50,000 clones, around 73% of them appearing once. Each patient's relapse followed autologous stem cell transplantation, and brentuximab vedotin exposure varied. The input for sequencing was peripheral blood mononuclear cells (PBMCs), taken before the second cycle of nivolumab. These receptors were taken from a human donor with classical Hodgkin lymphoma.

The chain uses TRBV30 and TRBJ2-7; possibly TRBD1 for D (5 bases). Germline-derived CDR1 and CDR2 are GTSNPN and SVGIG (reference sequence). This CDR3 region has 12 residues. V lost 4 bases to trimming and J lost 5 bases, with 12 bases between them. The CDR3 sequence is CAWTAGFHEQYF. In DNA form, the CDR3 reads TGTGCCTGGACCGCAGGGTTCCACGAGCAGTACTTC.

This chain joins TRBV5-1 and TRBJ1-3, with TRBD1 as a possible D gene (6 bases). With 2 bases removed from V and 4 bases from J, the gap between germline ends came to 10 bases. In germline, CDR1 is SGHRS, CDR2 YFSETQ. The CDR3 has 14 residues. CDR3 in amino acids: CASSFGGAGNTIYF. The DNA for the CDR3 is TGCGCCAGCAGCTTCGGGGGCGCGGGAAACACCATATATTTT.

Only a few counts were recorded for this clone. CDR3 coding DNA: TGTGCCAGCAGCCTACGGGAGAGGGGGAGGTGGTATCAGCCCCAGCATTTT. Amino acid sequence: CASSLRERGRWYQPQHF. The chain has TRBV7-8 and TRBJ1-5, with TRBD1 as a possible D gene (6 bases). Germline lookup yields CDR1 SGHVS and CDR2 FQNEAQ. V dropped 5 bases and J dropped 5 bases, with 22 bases sitting between them. The CDR3 length is 17 residues.

This clone came up a few times. This sequence joins TRBV6-4 and TRBJ1-1; weak D call: TRBD1 (5 bases). The germline gives CDR1 MRHNA, CDR2 SNTAGT. The CDR3 extends over 13 amino acids. V was pared by 6 bases and J by 4 bases, with 12 bases between. This CDR3 is CASRVGPGTEAFF. The CDR3 DNA reads as TGTGCCAGCAGGGTGGGGCCGGGCACTGAAGCTTTCTTT.

CDR3 amino acids: CASSLGFGAGRSYEQYF. As DNA, the CDR3 is TGTGCCAGCAGTTTAGGTTTCGGGGCAGGGCGATCCTACGAGCAGTACTTC. The chain links TRBV27 to TRBJ2-7, with D perhaps assigned TRBD1 or TRBD2 (5 bases each). The V gene's germline CDR1 is MNHEY and CDR2 SMNVEV (reference sequence). The CDR3 has 17 amino acids. V was shortened by 2 bases and J by 1 base, with 18 bases between the two germline ends.

Ten or more counts support this clone. The rearrangement joins TRBV2 to TRBJ1-1; the D gene is possibly TRBD1 (6 bases). With 5 bases removed from V and 4 bases from J, the gap between germline ends came to 11 bases. The length of the CDR3 is 13 residues. Germline CDR1 and CDR2: SNHLY and FYNNEI. The CDR3 sequence is CASSSQGTTEAFF. The CDR3 DNA is TGTGCCAGCAGTTCACAGGGAACCACTGAAGCTTTCTTT.

The chain couples TRBV7-6 to TRBJ1-1; D ambiguous. Trimming shortened V by 3 bases and J by 5 bases, and 19 bases separated the two germline ends. Germline V gene data show CDR1 as SGHVS and CDR2 as FNYEAQ. This CDR3 region has 16 residues. Here the CDR3 DNA reads TGTGCCAGCAGCTTGGGCCAAAGGGCAGGTTTAACTGAAGCTTTCTTT. This codes for CASSLGQRAGLTEAFF. Complete variable domain (other parts from reference TRBV7-6 and TRBJ1-1): GAGVSQSPRYKVTKRGQDVALRCDPISGHVSLYWYRQALGQGPEFLTYFNYEAQQDKSGLPNDRFSAERPEGSISTLTIQRTEQRDSAMYRCASSLGQRAGLTEAFFGQGTRLTVV.

The chain recombines TRBV7-9 with TRBJ2-5; 10 bases match TRBD2. The CDR3 covers 14 residues. Germline V lookup: CDR1 SEHNR, CDR2 FQNEAQ (reference sequence). J was trimmed by 4 bases and V by 2 bases; bases with no gene match: 1. CDR3 coding DNA: TGTGCCAGCAGCTTAAGGACTAGCGGAGAGACCCAGTACTTC. It is translated as CASSLRTSGETQYF. Filled out from reference TRBV7-9 and TRBJ2-5, the complete variable domain reads DTGVSQNPRHKITKRGQNVTFRCDPISEHNRLYWYRQTLGQGPEFLTYFQNEAQLEKSRLLSDRFSAERPKGSFSTLEIQRTEQGDSAMYLCASSLRTSGETQYFGPGTRLLVL.

The rearrangement joins TRBV9 to TRBJ1-1; 8 bases match TRBD1. V was clipped by 4 bases and J by 5 bases; unmatched bases: 7. This CDR3 spans 14 amino acids. In germline, CDR1 is SGDLS, CDR2 YYNGEE. The CDR3 DNA sequence: TGTGCCAGCAGCCCGCGGACAGGGTGGACTGAAGCTTTCTTT. Encoded protein: CASSPRTGWTEAFF.

CDR3 in amino acids: CASSEGTQSSYEQYF. As DNA, the CDR3 is TGTGCCAGCAGCGAGGGGACCCAAAGCTCCTACGAGCAGTACTTC. V is TRBV9 and J is TRBJ2-7; D possibly uses TRBD1 or TRBD2 (5 bases each). V shed 3 bases and J shed 0 bases, with 13 bases lying between them. Germline V gene sequence: CDR1 SGDLS, CDR2 YYNGEE. This CDR3 has 15 residues.

The J gene is TRBJ2-2, the V gene TRBV5-1; TRBD2 might be the D (5 bases). This CDR3 spans 16 amino acids. V was clipped by 0 bases and J by 2 bases, with 11 bases between them. The germline CDR1 and CDR2 sequences are SGHRS and YFSETQ. The DNA of the CDR3 is TGCGCCAGCAGCTTGGGGTTCAGCGGTAACACCGGGGAGCTGTTTTTT. Translating it yields CASSLGFSGNTGELFF.

The chain is built from TRBV4-1 and TRBJ1-2; possibly TRBD1 for D (6 bases). Germline loops: CDR1 MGHRA, CDR2 YSYEKL. The CDR3 extends over 17 amino acids. The V end lost 0 bases, the J end lost 5 bases, and 19 bases lay between the germline ends. This CDR3 reads CASSQEEGFRGRYGYTF. CDR3 sequence (DNA): TGCGCCAGCAGCCAAGAGGAGGGTTTCAGGGGAAGGTATGGCTACACCTTC.

This clone has only one observation. The V gene is TRBV27, the J gene TRBJ1-1; D may be TRBD1 (5 bases). The CDR3 extends over 14 amino acids. Germline lookup yields CDR1 MNHEY and CDR2 SMNVEV (reference sequence). V lost 4 bases and J lost 0, with 9 bases in between. CDR3 nucleotide sequence: TGTGCCAGCAGTTCCCTAGGGGTGAACACTGAAGCTTTCTTT. Its protein is CASSSLGVNTEAFF.

In this sample, this clone turned up once. The J gene is TRBJ2-7, the V gene TRBV28; TRBD1 or TRBD2 may be the D gene (7 bases each). V was shortened by 5 bases and J by 4 bases, with 21 bases between the two germline ends. The CDR3 loop spans 16 amino acids. The germline V gene encodes CDR1 MDHEN and CDR2 SYDVKM. Written as DNA, the CDR3 is TGTGCCAGCAGTGCGAATGGGGGAGGGGGCCCTTACGAGCAGTACTTC. Protein: CASSANGGGGPYEQYF.

The chain couples TRBV6-5 to TRBJ2-7; D might be TRBD2 (5 bases). Germline V gene lookup returns CDR1 MNHEY and CDR2 SVGAGI. Trimming left V 2 bases short and J 3 bases short, with 8 bases between. The CDR3 totals 13 residues. The CDR3 DNA is TGTGCCAGCAGTTACATTGGGAGCTACGAGCAGTACTTC. Protein sequence: CASSYIGSYEQYF.

The chain links TRBV5-1 to TRBJ2-4; no firm D call. V lost 3 bases and J 8 bases, leaving 18 bases between the germline ends. CDR1 and CDR2 from the germline V gene are SGHRS and YFSETQ. The CDR3 has 15 amino acids. CDR3 nucleotide sequence: TGCGCCAGCAGCTCAGATAGGCGACAAACGGACATTCAGTACTTC. It yields the protein CASSSDRRQTDIQYF.